What follows are 8 T cell receptor beta chains derived from one specimen sequenced in a study of immune heterogeneity within non-small cell lung tumors. Bulk tumor genomic DNA constituted the template, at about 600 ng per sample. During surgery, each primary tumor gave multiple biopsies spaced as far apart as possible. Patients underwent curative surgery for untreated, newly diagnosed non-small cell lung cancer. TCR beta CDR3 amplification used multiplex PCR with 32 V and 13 J primers. TCRdb re-called the multiplex PCR reads through MiXCR, storing one row per CDR3 protein. The sample comprises about 2,000 distinct CDR3 sequences, under 35% of which are singletons, and less than 35% rests with the top ten. Sequenced sample: lung tumor tissue. Source of these receptors: a man aged 55 to 70 with non-small cell lung cancer.

The gene calls are TRBV5-1 and TRBJ1-2, with 7 bases aligning to TRBD1. CDR3 size: 15 residues. The V gene's germline CDR1 is SGHRS and CDR2 YFSETQ. Trimming at V came to 4 bases and at J to 4 bases, leaving 10 bases not matched to a gene. CDR3 region: CASSPEGAGAYGYTF. CDR3 nucleotide sequence: TGCGCCAGCAGCCCGGAGGGGGCGGGCGCCTATGGCTACACCTTC.

The V and J genes are TRBV25-1 and TRBJ2-2; D gene uncertain. The V end was cut by 4 bases, the J end by 0 bases, with 6 bases between. Germline V gives CDR1 MGHDK, CDR2 SYGVNS. The CDR3 runs to 14 residues. The CDR3 nucleotides read TGTGCCAGCAGTGGTAGGACGAACACCGGGGAGCTGTTTTTT. Translation gives CASSGRTNTGELFF. Full variable domain (missing parts from reference TRBV25-1 and TRBJ2-2): EADIYQTPRYLVIGTGKKITLECSQTMGHDKMYWYQQDPGMELHLIHYSYGVNSTEKGDLSSESTVSRIRTEHFPLTLESARPSHTSQYLCASSGRTNTGELFFGEGSRLTVL.

In its sample, this clonotype was seen a few times. The chain is built from TRBV7-9 and TRBJ2-1; either TRBD1 or TRBD2 may fit D (5 bases each). Germline V gene data show CDR1 as SEHNR and CDR2 as FQNEAQ (reference sequence). The V and J ends lost 4 bases and 0 bases respectively, with 13 bases between them. This CDR3 comprises 16 residues. This CDR3 reads CASSSNRDASYNEQFF. The CDR3 DNA sequence: TGTGCCAGCAGCTCGAACCGGGACGCCTCCTACAATGAGCAGTTCTTC.

This clonotype qualifies as large. V usage is TRBV5-1 and J usage is TRBJ2-3; D unclear. CDR1 and CDR2 from the germline V gene are SGHRS and YFSETQ. Deletions cut 1 base from V and 1 base from J, with 4 bases between. This CDR3 has 13 amino acids. The CDR3 nucleotides read TGCGCCAGCAGCTTGTACGGCACAGATACGCAGTATTTT. It is translated as CASSLYGTDTQYF.

This clonotype is medium-sized (0.01 to 0.1%) within its sample. This rearrangement joins TRBV6-1 to TRBJ1-2, with D possibly TRBD1 on 6 matching bases. V shed 5 bases and J shed 8 bases, with 18 bases lying between them. CDR3 length: 14 residues. Germline CDR1 MNHNS, CDR2 SASEGT. CDR3 in amino acids: CASSYQGGAEGYTF. DNA for the CDR3: TGTGCCAGCAGTTATCAAGGGGGGGCGGAGGGCTACACCTTC.

About this clonotype: Since a much larger clone is just one base distant, this may be a read error. The genes are TRBV6-1 and TRBJ1-2; D is possibly TRBD1 (5 bases). The germline V gene encodes CDR1 MNHNS and CDR2 SASEGT. The CDR3 contains 15 residues. The V end was cut by 0 bases, the J end by 1 base, with 9 bases between. This CDR3 reads CASSEAGQYNYGYTF. As DNA, the CDR3 is TGTGCCAGCAGTGAAGCGGGGCAATATAACTATGGCTACACCTTC.

This clonotype has just a few counts. V gene TRBV7-9 combines with J gene TRBJ1-1; 8 nucleotides agree with TRBD1. V lost 5 bases, J lost 5 bases, and 10 bases stayed unmatched. The CDR3 spans 15 residues. Germline V gives CDR1 SEHNR, CDR2 FQNEAQ (reference sequence). In nucleotides, the CDR3 is TGTGCCAGCAGCCCGCTGACAGGGGCTAGAACTGAAGCTTTCTTT. The encoded protein is CASSPLTGARTEAFF.

About this clonotype itself: A read error is possible here, since a much larger clone lies one base away. In DNA, the CDR3 is TGTCCCAGCACCCCTTGGACAGGGGCCGTTAACACCGGGGAGCTGTTTTTT. Translated, it gives CPSTPWTGAVNTGELFF. The chain is built from TRBV12-3 or TRBV12-4 and TRBJ2-2, with 9 bases aligning to TRBD1. There are 17 residues in the CDR3.